The 9 T cell receptor beta chains in this list originate from one sample, sequenced in a study of T cell responses to AZD1222 COVID-19 vaccine. The table came from immunoSEQ multiplex PCR; TCRdb's copy has only in-frame clones and leaves some out. Of some 110,000 clones detected, approximately 90% appear once; the ten largest clones hold around 4%. Sequencing was performed on peripheral blood, taken 28 days after the second AZD1222 dose. The source of these receptors is an adult who received the AZD1222 COVID-19 vaccine.

J is TRBJ2-1 and V is TRBV7-3; 8 bases agree with TRBD1. This CDR3 spans 15 amino acids. V trimming: 1 base; J trimming: 5 bases; junction bases outside the gene matches: 4. Germline CDR1 reads SGHTA; CDR2 reads FQGTGA. Written as DNA, the CDR3 is TGTGCCAGCAGCTTAAGACAGGGGACGAACAATGAGCAGTTCTTC. Its protein is CASSLRQGTNNEQFF.

The chain uses TRBV10-3 and TRBJ1-5; no clear D gene. This CDR3 region has 13 residues. The germline gives CDR1 ENHRY, CDR2 SYGVKD. V lost 11 bases, J lost 4 bases, and 15 bases lay in between. The CDR3 protein is CAVQMNPNQPQHF. CDR3 DNA sequence: TGTGCCGTACAGATGAATCCAAATCAGCCCCAGCATTTT.

The rearrangement links TRBV10-3 to TRBJ2-7, with D possibly TRBD1 on 5 matching bases. The germline V gene encodes CDR1 ENHRY and CDR2 SYGVKD. V was clipped by 8 bases and J by 0 bases, with 17 bases between them. This CDR3 has 15 residues. The chain's CDR3 is CAIGSQSRASYEQYF. The CDR3 DNA reads as TGTGCCATCGGATCACAGTCCAGGGCCTCCTACGAGCAGTACTTC.

The chain combines TRBV19 with TRBJ1-2; D remains ambiguous. Germline V gene lookup returns CDR1 LNHDA and CDR2 SQIVND (reference sequence). The CDR3 sequence is 16 residues long. The V and J ends lost 5 bases and 1 base respectively, with 17 bases between them. Written as DNA, the CDR3 is TGTGCCAGTAGTCCGCAAGATCAGTCGGTTAACTATGGCTACACCTTC. It specifies CASSPQDQSVNYGYTF. The complete variable domain, with remaining parts taken from reference TRBV19 and TRBJ1-2, reads DGGITQSPKYLFRKEGQNVTLSCEQNLNHDAMYWYRQDPGQGLRLIYYSQIVNDFQKGDIAEGYSVSREKKESFPLTVTSAQKNPTAFYLCASSPQDQSVNYGYTFGSGTRLTVV.

The V gene is TRBV23-1, the J gene TRBJ2-1; 7 bases map to TRBD1. TRBV23-1 is an ORF, with its function uncertain. There are 17 residues in the CDR3. V trimming: 2 bases; J trimming: 7 bases; junction bases outside the gene matches: 14. The chain's CDR3 is CASSQAHYGTAENEQFF. CDR3 in DNA: TGCGCCAGCAGTCAAGCCCACTACGGGACAGCAGAGAATGAGCAGTTCTTC.

The genes are TRBV11-2 and TRBJ2-3; TRBD2 agrees at 8 bases. CDR3 length: 15 amino acids. Germline assignment: CDR1 SGHAT and CDR2 FQNNGV. V lost 2 bases and J lost 4; bases outside the gene matches: 5. The CDR3 protein is CASSLSGSGADTQYF. In DNA, the CDR3 is TGTGCCAGCAGCTTAAGCGGGAGTGGTGCAGATACGCAGTATTTT. The complete variable domain, with remaining parts taken from reference TRBV11-2 and TRBJ2-3, reads EAGVAQSPRYKIIEKRQSVAFWCNPISGHATLYWYQQILGQGPKLLIQFQNNGVVDDSQLPKDRFSAERLKGVDSTLKIQPAKLEDSAVYLCASSLSGSGADTQYFGPGTRLTVL.

This rearrangement joins TRBV30 to TRBJ2-3, with D unresolved. Between the trimmed V and J ends, which lost 1 base and 4 bases, there was a span of 9 bases. Germline CDR1 GTSNPN, CDR2 SVGIG (reference sequence). This CDR3 contains 13 residues. The CDR3 nucleotides read TGTGCCTGGAGTGCTGGACCCGCAGATACGCAGTATTTT. Amino acid sequence: CAWSAGPADTQYF. Variable domain in full (rest from reference TRBV30 and TRBJ2-3): SQTIHQWPATLVQPVGSPLSLECTVEGTSNPNLYWYRQAAGRGLQLLFYSVGIGQISSEVPQNLSASRPQDRQFILSSKKLLLSDSGFYLCAWSAGPADTQYFGPGTRLTVL.

The V and J genes are TRBV4-2 and TRBJ2-7; D gene ambiguous. The germline gives CDR1 LGHNA, CDR2 YNFKEQ. There are 16 residues in the CDR3. V was trimmed by 0 bases and J by 0 bases, leaving 12 bases between them. This chain's CDR3 is CASSQDRRGSSYEQYF. The CDR3 bases are TGTGCCAGCAGCCAAGATCGGCGCGGAAGCTCCTACGAGCAGTACTTC.

The chain carries TRBV7-2 and TRBJ1-2; possible D gene TRBD1, 5 bases. This CDR3 region has 14 residues. CDR1 is SGHTA, CDR2 FQGNSA, per germline. V gave up 1 base and J gave up 1 base, with 7 bases separating them. The CDR3 bases are TGTGCCAGCAGCTTAGGACAGAATAACTATGGCTACACCTTC. This sequence encodes CASSLGQNNYGYTF.